This is a list of T cell receptor beta chains from one sample in a study of blood T cell repertoires in COVID-19. The repertoire was sequenced with immunoSEQ multiplex PCR; TCRdb's copy has only in-frame clones and lacks some. Here the sample spans around 150,000 clones, about 80% being singletons. Sample: peripheral blood. The receptors come from an elderly woman with acute or convalescent COVID-19. The CDR3 runs from the conserved cysteine through the conserved F or W. Fields, in order: CDR3 protein, CDR3 DNA, V gene, clone size, J gene, D gene. D genes are given only for firm matches. Size values are once, few and many counts, or a class for expanded clones, and some rows have none.

cdr3_aa: CAGRQGPYTEAFF
cdr3_nt: TGTGCCGGTCGACAGGGGCCGTACACTGAAGCTTTCTTT
v_call: TRBV19
clone_size: -
j_call: TRBJ1-1
d_call: TRBD1

cdr3_aa: CASSRDRRSGANVLTF
cdr3_nt: TGTGCCAGCAGCCGGGACAGGCGCTCTGGGGCCAACGTCCTGACTTTC
v_call: TRBV6-2/TRBV6-3
clone_size: -
j_call: TRBJ2-6
d_call: TRBD1

cdr3_aa: CASSATGRGNQPQHF
cdr3_nt: TGTGCCAGTAGTGCCACCGGGAGGGGCAATCAGCCCCAGCATTTT
v_call: TRBV19
clone_size: -
j_call: TRBJ1-5
d_call: -

cdr3_aa: CAISAGGNARNQPQHF
cdr3_nt: TGTGCCATCAGTGCTGGAGGGAATGCGCGCAATCAGCCCCAGCATTTT
v_call: TRBV10-3
clone_size: few
j_call: TRBJ1-5
d_call: -

cdr3_aa: CAWSRSSGNTIYF
cdr3_nt: TGTGCCTGGAGTCGGTCATCTGGAAACACCATATATTTT
v_call: TRBV30
clone_size: -
j_call: TRBJ1-3
d_call: -

cdr3_aa: CAWRGREAPTPYTF
cdr3_nt: TGTGCCTGGAGGGGCAGGGAGGCCCCAACCCCCTACACCTTC
v_call: TRBV30
clone_size: -
j_call: TRBJ1-2
d_call: -

cdr3_aa: CASSQVGTSPVSCNEQFF
cdr3_nt: TGTGCCAGCAGCCAAGTCGGGACTAGCCCCGTCTCCTGCAATGAGCAGTTCTTC
v_call: TRBV3-1/TRBV3-2
clone_size: -
j_call: TRBJ2-1
d_call: TRBD2

cdr3_aa: CASSTGQKQETQYF
cdr3_nt: TGTGCCAGCAGCACGGGACAGAAGCAAGAGACCCAGTACTTC
v_call: TRBV5-4
clone_size: -
j_call: TRBJ2-5
d_call: TRBD1

cdr3_aa: CATSDPTSVEQFF
cdr3_nt: TGTGCCACCAGTGACCCCACTAGCGTTGAGCAGTTCTTC
v_call: TRBV24-1
clone_size: few
j_call: TRBJ2-1
d_call: TRBD2

cdr3_aa: CASSPDREGSPLHF
cdr3_nt: TGCGCCAGCAGCCCGGACAGGGAGGGATCACCCCTCCACTTT
v_call: TRBV5-1
clone_size: -
j_call: TRBJ1-6
d_call: TRBD1

cdr3_aa: CASSYKRYEGYTF
cdr3_nt: TGTGCCAGTAGCTATAAAAGATACGAAGGCTACACCTTC
v_call: TRBV19
clone_size: -
j_call: TRBJ1-2
d_call: -

cdr3_aa: CASRPDRGFNEQFF
cdr3_nt: TGTGCCAGCAGACCGGACAGGGGTTTTAATGAGCAGTTCTTC
v_call: TRBV7-2
clone_size: -
j_call: TRBJ2-1
d_call: TRBD1

cdr3_aa: CASSPGTGYGYTF
cdr3_nt: TGCGCCAGCAGCCCCGGGACAGGGTATGGCTACACCTTC
v_call: TRBV5-1
clone_size: -
j_call: TRBJ1-2
d_call: TRBD1

cdr3_aa: CSARGLAHNEQFF
cdr3_nt: TGCAGCGCGCGGGGACTAGCGCACAATGAGCAGTTCTTC
v_call: TRBV29-1
clone_size: -
j_call: TRBJ2-1
d_call: TRBD2

cdr3_aa: CASSPAGVSSSYNEQFF
cdr3_nt: TGTGCCAGCAGCCCAGCGGGAGTGAGTAGCTCCTACAATGAGCAGTTCTTC
v_call: TRBV5-4
clone_size: -
j_call: TRBJ2-1
d_call: TRBD2

cdr3_aa: CASSLSGAGGYNEQFF
cdr3_nt: TGTGCCAGCAGCCTTAGCGGGGCGGGAGGATACAATGAGCAGTTCTTC
v_call: TRBV6-2/TRBV6-3
clone_size: -
j_call: TRBJ2-1
d_call: TRBD2

cdr3_aa: CASSWTSGNPYEQYF
cdr3_nt: TGTGCCAGCAGTTGGACTAGCGGGAACCCCTACGAGCAGTACTTC
v_call: TRBV27
clone_size: -
j_call: TRBJ2-7
d_call: TRBD2

cdr3_aa: CASRETGVLYEQYF
cdr3_nt: TGTGCCAGCAGAGAGACAGGGGTACTCTACGAGCAGTACTTC
v_call: TRBV25-1
clone_size: -
j_call: TRBJ2-7
d_call: TRBD1